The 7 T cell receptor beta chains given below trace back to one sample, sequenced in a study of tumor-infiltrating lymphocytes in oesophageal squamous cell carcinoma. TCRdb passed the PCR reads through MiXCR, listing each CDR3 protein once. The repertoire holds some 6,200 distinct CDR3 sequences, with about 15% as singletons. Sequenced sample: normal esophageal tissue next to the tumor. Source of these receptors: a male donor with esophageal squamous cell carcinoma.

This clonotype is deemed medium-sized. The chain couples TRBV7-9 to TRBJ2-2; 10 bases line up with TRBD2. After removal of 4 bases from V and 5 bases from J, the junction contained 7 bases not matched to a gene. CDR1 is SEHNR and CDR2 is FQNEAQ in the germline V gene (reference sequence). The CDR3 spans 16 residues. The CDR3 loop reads CASSSSSGGWTGELFF. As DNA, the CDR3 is TGTGCCAGCAGCTCCTCTAGCGGGGGCTGGACCGGGGAGCTGTTTTTT.

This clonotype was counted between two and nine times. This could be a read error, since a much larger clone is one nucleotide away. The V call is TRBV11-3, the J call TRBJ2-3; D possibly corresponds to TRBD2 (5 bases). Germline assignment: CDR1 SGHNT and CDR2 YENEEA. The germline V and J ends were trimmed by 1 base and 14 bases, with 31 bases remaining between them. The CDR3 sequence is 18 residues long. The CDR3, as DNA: TGTGCCAGCAGCTTAGGGCGAGGGATCAGAATTAACACCGGGGAGCTGTATTTT. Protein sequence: CASSLGRGIRINTGELYF.

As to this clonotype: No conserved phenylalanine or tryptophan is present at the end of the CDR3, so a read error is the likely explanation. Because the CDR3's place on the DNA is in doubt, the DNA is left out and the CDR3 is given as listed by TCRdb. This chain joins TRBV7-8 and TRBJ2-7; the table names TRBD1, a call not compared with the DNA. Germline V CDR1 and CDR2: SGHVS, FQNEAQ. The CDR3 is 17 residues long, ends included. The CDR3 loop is CASRPTGGPRYGYTFGS.

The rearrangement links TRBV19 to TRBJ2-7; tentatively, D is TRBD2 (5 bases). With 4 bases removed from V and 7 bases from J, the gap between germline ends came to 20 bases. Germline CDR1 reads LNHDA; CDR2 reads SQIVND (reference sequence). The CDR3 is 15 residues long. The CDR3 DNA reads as TGTGCCAGTAGTAGAAACCCAGGAAAGCAGCGGGAGCAGTACTTC. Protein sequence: CASSRNPGKQREQYF.

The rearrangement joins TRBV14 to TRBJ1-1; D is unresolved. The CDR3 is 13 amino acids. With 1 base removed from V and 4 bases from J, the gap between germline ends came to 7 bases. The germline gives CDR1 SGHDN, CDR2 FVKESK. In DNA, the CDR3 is TGTGCCAGCAGCCAAGCGTGGGGCACTGAAGCTTTCTTT. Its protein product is CASSQAWGTEAFF.

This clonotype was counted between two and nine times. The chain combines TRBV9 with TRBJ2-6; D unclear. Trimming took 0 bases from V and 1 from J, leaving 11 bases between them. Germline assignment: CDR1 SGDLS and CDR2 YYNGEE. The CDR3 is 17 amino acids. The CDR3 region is CASSVGVGISGANVLTF. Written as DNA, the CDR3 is TGTGCCAGCAGCGTAGGTGTCGGAATATCTGGGGCCAACGTCCTGACTTTC.

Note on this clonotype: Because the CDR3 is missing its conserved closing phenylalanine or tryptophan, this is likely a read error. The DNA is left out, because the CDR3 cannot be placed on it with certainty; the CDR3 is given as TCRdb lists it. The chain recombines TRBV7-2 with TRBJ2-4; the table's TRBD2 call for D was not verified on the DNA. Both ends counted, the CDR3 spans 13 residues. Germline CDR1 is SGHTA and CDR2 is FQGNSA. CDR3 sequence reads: CASSGSYEQYFGN.